This T cell receptor beta chain was recovered during a study of T cell responses to AZD1222 COVID-19 vaccine. Study overall: The study pooled second doses at about 4 or about 12 weeks. Overall study results and limits: The study reported that nearly half of spike-specific TCRs target unmutated variant regions. Recipients of two AZD1222 doses showed rising Spike-specific TCR breadth and depth. Mapped onto spike, vaccine-associated CD4 TCRs spanned it and were dominant at 160-218 and 743-854.

The germline V and J ends were trimmed by 6 bases and 3 bases, with 14 bases remaining between them. CDR3 length equals 14 residues. Germline CDR1 and CDR2: MRHNA and SNTAGT. Concerning this clone: Its antigen remains unknown.

Assay: immunoSEQ multiplex PCR; the TCRdb copy retains only in-frame clones and omits some. The sample contains more than 95,000 clones, 80% to 95% of which appear only once. The chain recombines TRBV6-4 with TRBJ1-2, with D hard to call. The TCR originated in an adult in good health. This specimen consisted of peripheral blood, obtained on day 0 of AZD1222 vaccination. DNA for the CDR3: TGTGCCAGCAGCCCCGAACGGGATTACTATGGCTACACCTTC. Protein sequence: CASSPERDYYGYTF.